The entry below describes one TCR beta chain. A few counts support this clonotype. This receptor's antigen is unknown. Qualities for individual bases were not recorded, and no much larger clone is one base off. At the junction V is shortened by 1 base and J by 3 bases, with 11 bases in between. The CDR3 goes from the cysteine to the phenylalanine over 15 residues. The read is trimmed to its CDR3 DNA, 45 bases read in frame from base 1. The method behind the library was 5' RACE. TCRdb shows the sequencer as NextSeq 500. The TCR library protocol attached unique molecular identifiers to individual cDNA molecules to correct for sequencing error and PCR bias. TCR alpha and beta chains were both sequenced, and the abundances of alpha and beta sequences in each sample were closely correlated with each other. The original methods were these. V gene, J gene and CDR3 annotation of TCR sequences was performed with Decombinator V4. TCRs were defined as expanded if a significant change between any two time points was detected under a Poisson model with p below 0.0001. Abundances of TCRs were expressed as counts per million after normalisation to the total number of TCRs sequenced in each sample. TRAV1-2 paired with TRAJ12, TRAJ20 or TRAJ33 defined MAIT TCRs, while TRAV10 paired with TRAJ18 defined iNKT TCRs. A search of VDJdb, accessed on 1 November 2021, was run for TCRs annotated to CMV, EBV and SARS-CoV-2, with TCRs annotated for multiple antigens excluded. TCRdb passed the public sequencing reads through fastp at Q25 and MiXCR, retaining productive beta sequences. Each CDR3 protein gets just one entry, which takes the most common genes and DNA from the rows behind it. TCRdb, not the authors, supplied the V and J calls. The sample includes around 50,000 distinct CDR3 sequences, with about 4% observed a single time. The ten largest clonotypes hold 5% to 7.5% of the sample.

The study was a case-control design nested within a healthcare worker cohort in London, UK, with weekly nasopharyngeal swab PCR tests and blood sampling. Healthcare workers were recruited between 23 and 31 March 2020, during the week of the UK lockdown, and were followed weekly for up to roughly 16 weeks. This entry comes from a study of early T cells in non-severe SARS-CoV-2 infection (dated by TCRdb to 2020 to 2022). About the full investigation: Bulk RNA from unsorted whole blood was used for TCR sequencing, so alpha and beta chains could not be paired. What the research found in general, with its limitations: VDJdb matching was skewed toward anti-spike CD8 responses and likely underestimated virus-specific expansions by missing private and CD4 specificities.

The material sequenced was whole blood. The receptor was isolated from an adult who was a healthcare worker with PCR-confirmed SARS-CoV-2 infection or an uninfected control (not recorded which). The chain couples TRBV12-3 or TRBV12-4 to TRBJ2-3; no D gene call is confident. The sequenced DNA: TGTGCCAGCAGTTTAGGAGGAGTGGGGACAGATACGCAGTATTTT. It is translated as CASSLGGVGTDTQYF.